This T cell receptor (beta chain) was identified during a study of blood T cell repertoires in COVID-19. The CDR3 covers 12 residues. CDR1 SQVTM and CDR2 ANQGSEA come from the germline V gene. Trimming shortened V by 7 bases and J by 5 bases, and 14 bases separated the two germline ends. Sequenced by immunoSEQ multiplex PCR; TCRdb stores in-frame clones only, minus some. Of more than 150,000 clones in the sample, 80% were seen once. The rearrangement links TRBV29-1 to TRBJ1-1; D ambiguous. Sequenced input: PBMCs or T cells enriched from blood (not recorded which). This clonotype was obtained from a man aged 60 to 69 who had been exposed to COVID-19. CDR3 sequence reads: CSAMSRGTEAFF. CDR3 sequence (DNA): TGCAGCGCAATGAGCCGGGGAACTGAAGCTTTCTTT.